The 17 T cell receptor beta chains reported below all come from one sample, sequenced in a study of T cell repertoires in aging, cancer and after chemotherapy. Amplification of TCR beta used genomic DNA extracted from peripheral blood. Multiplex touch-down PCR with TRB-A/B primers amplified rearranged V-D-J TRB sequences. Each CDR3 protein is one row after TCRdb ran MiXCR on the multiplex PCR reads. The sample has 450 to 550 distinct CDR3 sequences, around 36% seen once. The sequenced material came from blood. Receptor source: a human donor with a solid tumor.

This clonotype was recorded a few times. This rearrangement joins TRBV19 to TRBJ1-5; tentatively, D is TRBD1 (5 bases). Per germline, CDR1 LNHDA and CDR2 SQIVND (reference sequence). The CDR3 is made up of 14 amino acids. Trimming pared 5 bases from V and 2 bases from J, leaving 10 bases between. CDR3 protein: CASSPLGGNQPQHF. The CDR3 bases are TGTGCCAGTAGTCCCTTGGGGGGCAATCAGCCCCAGCATTTT. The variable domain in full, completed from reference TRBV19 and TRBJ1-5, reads DGGITQSPKYLFRKEGQNVTLSCEQNLNHDAMYWYRQDPGQGLRLIYYSQIVNDFQKGDIAEGYSVSREKKESFPLTVTSAQKNPTAFYLCASSPLGGNQPQHFGDGTRLSIL.

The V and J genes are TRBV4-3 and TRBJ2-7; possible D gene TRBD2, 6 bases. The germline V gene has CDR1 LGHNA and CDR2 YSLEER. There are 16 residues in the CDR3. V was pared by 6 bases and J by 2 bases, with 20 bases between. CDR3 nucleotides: TGCGCCAGCAGTAGAGGGCTAGCGACTTCCACCTACGAGCAGTACTTC. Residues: CASSRGLATSTYEQYF.

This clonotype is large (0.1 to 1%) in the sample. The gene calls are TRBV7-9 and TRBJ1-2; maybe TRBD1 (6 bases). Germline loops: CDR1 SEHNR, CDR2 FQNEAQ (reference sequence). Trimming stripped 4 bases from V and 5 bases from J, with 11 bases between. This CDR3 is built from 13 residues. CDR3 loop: CASSSGQFYGYTF. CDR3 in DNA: TGTGCCAGCAGCTCCGGACAGTTTTATGGCTACACCTTC. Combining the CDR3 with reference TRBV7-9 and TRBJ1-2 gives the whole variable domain DTGVSQNPRHKITKRGQNVTFRCDPISEHNRLYWYRQTLGQGPEFLTYFQNEAQLEKSRLLSDRFSAERPKGSFSTLEIQRTEQGDSAMYLCASSSGQFYGYTFGSGTRLTVV.

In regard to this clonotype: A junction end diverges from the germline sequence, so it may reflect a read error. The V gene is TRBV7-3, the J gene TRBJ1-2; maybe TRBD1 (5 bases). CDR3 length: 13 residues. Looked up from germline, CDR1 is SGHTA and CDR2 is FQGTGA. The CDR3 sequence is CASSITGNSGYTF. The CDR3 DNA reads TGTGCCAGCAGCATAACAGGAAATTCTGGCTACACCTTC.

This CDR3 is CASRLDTDTQYF. CDR3 nucleotides: TGTGCCAGCAGGTTGGACACAGATACGCAGTATTTT. J is TRBJ2-3 and V is TRBV7-2; no firm D call. V was trimmed by 6 bases and J by 2 bases, leaving 6 bases between them. The CDR3 is made up of 12 amino acids. Germline V lookup: CDR1 SGHTA, CDR2 FQGNSA.

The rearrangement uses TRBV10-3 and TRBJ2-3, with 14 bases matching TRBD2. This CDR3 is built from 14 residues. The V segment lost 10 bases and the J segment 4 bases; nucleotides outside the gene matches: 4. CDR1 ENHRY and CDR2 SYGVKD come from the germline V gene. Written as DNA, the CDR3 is TGTGCCACCCGGACTAGCGGGAGGTCAGATACGCAGTATTTT. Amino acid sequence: CATRTSGRSDTQYF.

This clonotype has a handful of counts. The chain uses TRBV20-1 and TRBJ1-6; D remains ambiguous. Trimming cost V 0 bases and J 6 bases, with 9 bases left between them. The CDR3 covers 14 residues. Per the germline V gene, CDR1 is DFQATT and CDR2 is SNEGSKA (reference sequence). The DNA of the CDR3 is TGCAGTGCTAGAGATCTGGGCGCTAATTCACCCCTCCACTTT. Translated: CSARDLGANSPLHF.

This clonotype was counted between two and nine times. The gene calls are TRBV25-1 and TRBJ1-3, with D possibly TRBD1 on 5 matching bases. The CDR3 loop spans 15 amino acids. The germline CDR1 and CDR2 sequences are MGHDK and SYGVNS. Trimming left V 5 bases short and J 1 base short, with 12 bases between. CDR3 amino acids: CASSLGGGSGNTIYF. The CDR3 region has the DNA TGTGCCAGCAGTCTCGGGGGGGGTTCTGGAAACACCATATATTTT.

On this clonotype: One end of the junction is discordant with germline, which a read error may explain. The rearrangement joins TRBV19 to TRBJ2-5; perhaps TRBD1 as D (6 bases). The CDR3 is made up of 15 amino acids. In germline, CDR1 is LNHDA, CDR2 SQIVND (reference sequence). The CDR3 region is CASRIGTWGPETQYF. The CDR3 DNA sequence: TGTGCCAGTAGGATAGGGACATGGGGCCCGGAGACCCAGTACTTC.

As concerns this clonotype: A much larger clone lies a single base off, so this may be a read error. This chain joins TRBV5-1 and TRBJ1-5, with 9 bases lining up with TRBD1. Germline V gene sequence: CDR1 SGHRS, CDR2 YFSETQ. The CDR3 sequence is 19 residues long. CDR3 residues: CASSLVPGTGPNSNQTQHF. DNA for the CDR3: TGCGCCAGCAGCTTGGTCCCCGGGACAGGGCCCAATAGCAATCAGACCCAGCATTTT. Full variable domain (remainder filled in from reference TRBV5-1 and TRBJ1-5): KAGVTQTPRYLIKTRGQQVTLSCSPISGHRSVSWYQQTPGQGLQFLFEYFSETQRNKGNFPGRFSGRQFSNSRSEMNVSTLELGDSALYLCASSLVPGTGPNSNQTQHFGDGTRLSIL.

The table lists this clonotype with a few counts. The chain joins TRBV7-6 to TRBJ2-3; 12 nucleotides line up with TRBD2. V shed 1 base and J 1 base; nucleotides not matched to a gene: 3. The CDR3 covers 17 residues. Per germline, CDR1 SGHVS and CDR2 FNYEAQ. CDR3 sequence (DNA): TGTGCCAGCAGCTTAGGGACTAGCGGGGTTCGCACAGATACGCAGTATTTT. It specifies CASSLGTSGVRTDTQYF.

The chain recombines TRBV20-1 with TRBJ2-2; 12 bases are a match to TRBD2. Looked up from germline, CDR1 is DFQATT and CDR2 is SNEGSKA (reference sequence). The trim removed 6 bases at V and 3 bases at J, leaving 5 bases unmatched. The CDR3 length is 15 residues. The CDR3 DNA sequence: TGCAGTGCAAGGACTAGCGGGACGCACACCGGGGAGCTGTTTTTT. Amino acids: CSARTSGTHTGELFF.

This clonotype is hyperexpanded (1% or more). The CDR3 here is CSVRGQGQTGELFF. CDR3 nucleotides: TGCAGCGTCAGAGGGCAGGGTCAGACCGGGGAGCTGTTTTTT. The chain uses TRBV29-1 and TRBJ2-2, with D tentatively TRBD1 or TRBD2 (5 bases each). Per the germline V gene, CDR1 is SQVTM and CDR2 is ANQGSEA. The CDR3 is 14 residues long. The ends were cut back, 6 bases at V and 5 bases at J, with 16 bases in the middle.

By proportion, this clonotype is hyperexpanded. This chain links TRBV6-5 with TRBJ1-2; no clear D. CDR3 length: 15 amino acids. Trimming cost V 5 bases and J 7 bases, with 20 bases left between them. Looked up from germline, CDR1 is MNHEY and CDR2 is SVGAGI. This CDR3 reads CASSTRTGRVRGYTF. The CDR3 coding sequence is TGTGCCAGCAGTACGCGGACCGGGCGCGTGCGTGGCTACACCTTC.

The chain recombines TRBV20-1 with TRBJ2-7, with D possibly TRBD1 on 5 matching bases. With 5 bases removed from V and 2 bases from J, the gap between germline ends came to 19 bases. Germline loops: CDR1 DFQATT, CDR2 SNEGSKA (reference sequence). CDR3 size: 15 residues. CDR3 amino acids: CSAPDRYKGTYEQYF. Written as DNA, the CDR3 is TGCAGTGCTCCCGACCGGTACAAGGGGACCTACGAGCAGTACTTC.

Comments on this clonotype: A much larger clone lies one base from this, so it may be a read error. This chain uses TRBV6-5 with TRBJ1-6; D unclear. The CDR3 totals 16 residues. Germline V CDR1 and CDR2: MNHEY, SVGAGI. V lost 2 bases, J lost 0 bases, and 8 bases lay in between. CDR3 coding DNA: TGTGCCAGCAGTTACCAAAGAAGCTCCTATAATTCACCCCTCCACTTT. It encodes CASSYQRSSYNSPLHF.

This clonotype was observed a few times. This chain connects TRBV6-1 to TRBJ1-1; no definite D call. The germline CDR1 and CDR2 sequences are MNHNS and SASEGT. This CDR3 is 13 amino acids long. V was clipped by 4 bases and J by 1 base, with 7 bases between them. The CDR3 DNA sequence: TGTGCCAGCAGTGTCGAAGAGAACACTGAAGCTTTCTTT. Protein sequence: CASSVEENTEAFF.